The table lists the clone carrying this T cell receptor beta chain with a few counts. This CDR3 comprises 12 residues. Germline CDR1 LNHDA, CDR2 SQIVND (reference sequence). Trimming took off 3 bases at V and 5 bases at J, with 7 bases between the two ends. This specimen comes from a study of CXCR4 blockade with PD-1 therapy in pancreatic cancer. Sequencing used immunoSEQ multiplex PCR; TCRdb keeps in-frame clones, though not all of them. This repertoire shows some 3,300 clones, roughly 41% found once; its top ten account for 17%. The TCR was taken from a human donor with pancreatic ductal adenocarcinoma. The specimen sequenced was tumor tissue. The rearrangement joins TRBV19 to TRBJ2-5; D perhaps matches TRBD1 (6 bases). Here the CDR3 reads CASSIRGETQYF. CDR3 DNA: TGTGCCAGTAGTATTAGGGGGGAGACCCAGTACTTC.